These 21 T cell receptor beta chains originate from one sample sequenced in a study of vaccination effects on CD4 cells after COVID-19. Sequencing followed a ViraFEST assay step that expanded antigen-specific CD4+ T cells with viral peptide pools. Investigators separated out CD4+ T cells once around 9 days of culture had passed. Each participant was administered two doses of either the BNT162b2 or the mRNA-1273 vaccine. No cognate antigen is known for these TCRs. Repertoires were generated with immunoSEQ multiplex PCR, while TCRdb's copy carries only in-frame clones and drops some. Of about 24,000 clones in the sample, around 70% were seen once. The input for sequencing was CD4+ T cells from PBMCs cultured with SARS-CoV-2 spike peptides, taken after COVID-19 vaccination. The receptors were gathered from a human donor who received a COVID-19 vaccine.

The J gene is TRBJ2-2, the V gene TRBV19, with 8 positions matching TRBD2. V dropped 5 bases and J dropped 0; count of bases not matched to a gene: 2. CDR3 length: 15 residues. Germline assignment: CDR1 LNHDA and CDR2 SQIVND (reference sequence). The CDR3, as DNA: TGTGCCAGTAGTGATAGCGGGACGAACACCGGGGAGCTGTTTTTT. Protein sequence: CASSDSGTNTGELFF.

This chain's CDR3 is CASSLEIGTGRMNTEAFF. The CDR3 region has the DNA TGTGCCAGCAGCTTGGAGATCGGGACAGGGCGCATGAACACTGAAGCTTTCTTT. The chain has TRBV5-4 and TRBJ1-1; 9 nucleotides agree with TRBD1. After removal of 0 bases from V and 0 bases from J, the junction contained 9 bases not matched to a gene. CDR3 size: 18 residues. Germline lookup yields CDR1 SGHNT and CDR2 YYREEE (reference sequence).

There are a few counts of this clone. An end of the junction differs from the germline gene, which may be a read error. The V and J genes are TRBV7-9 and TRBJ2-7, with 9 bases fitting TRBD1. The CDR3 totals 17 residues. Looked up from germline, CDR1 is SEHNR and CDR2 is FQNEAQ (reference sequence). CDR3 region: CASSLNGLGQGFFLAVF. The CDR3 nucleotides are TGTGCCAGCAGCTTAAATGGACTGGGACAGGGTTTCTTTCTAGCCGTCTTC.

The genes are TRBV25-1 and TRBJ1-1, with D maybe TRBD1 (6 bases). The CDR3 covers 15 residues. Trimming removed 7 bases at V and 1 base at J, with 16 bases between. The germline gives CDR1 MGHDK, CDR2 SYGVNS. The CDR3: CASTDPGAGNTEAFF. The CDR3 DNA is TGTGCCAGCACCGATCCGGGGGCGGGGAACACTGAAGCTTTCTTT.

The gene calls are TRBV10-3 and TRBJ2-2, with D unclear. Germline CDR1 reads ENHRY; CDR2 reads SYGVKD. The CDR3 totals 14 residues. V was shortened by 7 bases and J by 1 base, with 10 bases between the two germline ends. For the CDR3, the DNA is TGTGCCATCAAAACCATAGGGAACACCGGGGAGCTGTTTTTT. This codes for CAIKTIGNTGELFF.

V and J are TRBV30 and TRBJ1-4; D unresolved. Germline V lookup: CDR1 GTSNPN, CDR2 SVGIG (reference sequence). The germline V and J ends were trimmed by 5 bases and 5 bases, with 15 bases remaining between them. This CDR3 has 14 amino acids. The CDR3 region has the DNA TGTGCCTGGGCCTTCGTCAGCCGAAATGAAAAACTGTTTTTT. The encoded protein is CAWAFVSRNEKLFF. Full variable domain (missing parts from reference TRBV30 and TRBJ1-4): SQTIHQWPATLVQPVGSPLSLECTVEGTSNPNLYWYRQAAGRGLQLLFYSVGIGQISSEVPQNLSASRPQDRQFILSSKKLLLSDSGFYLCAWAFVSRNEKLFFGSGTQLSVL.

Points on this clone: Its ends do not fully match the called genes, so a read error is possible. The chain recombines TRBV6-5 with TRBJ2-5; 11 bases map to TRBD1. The CDR3 is made up of 15 amino acids. In germline, CDR1 is MNHEY, CDR2 SVGAGI. DNA of the CDR3: TGTGCCGGCAGATGGACAGGGGGCGTGATGGAGACCCAGTACTTC. It specifies CAGRWTGGVMETQYF.

The rearrangement joins TRBV2 to TRBJ2-1; TRBD2 might be the D (5 bases). CDR3 length: 15 amino acids. The germline V gene encodes CDR1 SNHLY and CDR2 FYNNEI. The V gene lost 7 bases and the J gene lost 8 bases, with 21 bases spanning the gap. CDR3 in DNA: TGTGCCAGCACCGACGTAGGGCGGGCCCGCTATGAGCAGTTCTTC. Encoded protein: CASTDVGRARYEQFF.

The rearrangement joins TRBV10-3 to TRBJ1-2; D perhaps matches TRBD1 (6 bases). CDR1 and CDR2 (germline): ENHRY, SYGVKD. The germline V and J ends were trimmed by 0 bases and 4 bases, with 9 bases remaining between them. This CDR3 is 14 amino acids long. CDR3 loop: CAISESVGGYGYTF. The CDR3 region has the DNA TGTGCCATCAGTGAGTCAGTAGGGGGCTATGGCTACACCTTC.

The chain has TRBV20-1 and TRBJ2-5, with a tentative D call TRBD2 (5 bases). The CDR3 totals 11 residues. Germline CDR1 DFQATT, CDR2 SNEGSKA (reference sequence). V lost 6 bases and J 2 bases, leaving 7 bases between the germline ends. The CDR3 protein is CSARVQETQYF. In DNA form, the CDR3 reads TGCAGTGCGAGGGTTCAAGAGACCCAGTACTTC.

The V and J genes are TRBV6-4 and TRBJ2-1, with D tentatively TRBD2 (6 bases). Trimming cost V 2 bases and J 3 bases, with 14 bases left between them. The CDR3 runs to 16 residues. Germline assignment: CDR1 MRHNA and CDR2 SNTAGT. CDR3 sequence reads: CASSDTSGVGYNEQFF. For the CDR3, the DNA is TGTGCCAGCAGTGACACTTCGGGGGTAGGCTACAATGAGCAGTTCTTC.

This chain uses TRBV4-1 with TRBJ2-1; 9 nucleotides agree with TRBD2. Trimming removed 1 base from V and 4 bases from J; junction bases left unmatched: 5. This CDR3 is built from 16 residues. CDR1 is MGHRA and CDR2 is YSYEKL in the germline V gene. The CDR3 DNA reads TGCGCCAGCAGCCAAGTGTCGGGACTAGCTTACAATGAGCAGTTCTTC. This gives the protein CASSQVSGLAYNEQFF.

This chain joins TRBV7-8 and TRBJ1-2; the match to TRBD1 covers 7 bases. CDR1 SGHVS and CDR2 FQNEAQ come from the germline V gene. The CDR3 sequence is 16 residues long. The V gene end was trimmed by 1 base and the J gene end by 4 bases; junction bases not matched to a gene: 9. DNA for the CDR3: TGTGCCAGCAGCTTAGGAGGGGGCGCGAATAGCTATGGCTACACCTTC. This sequence encodes CASSLGGGANSYGYTF.

V usage is TRBV12-3 or TRBV12-4 and J usage is TRBJ2-3; D is unclear. This CDR3 is 13 amino acids long. As DNA, the CDR3 is TGTGCTTCCAATGGGGATAGCACAGATACGCAGTATTTT. As protein: CASNGDSTDTQYF.

The rearrangement uses TRBV6-5 and TRBJ1-5; tentatively, D is TRBD1 (6 bases). CDR1 is MNHEY and CDR2 is SVGAGI in the germline V gene. V gave up 4 bases and J gave up 6 bases, with 10 bases separating them. The length of the CDR3 is 13 residues. This chain's CDR3 is CASSFGGGQPQHF. The CDR3 nucleotides read TGTGCCAGCAGTTTTGGAGGGGGTCAGCCCCAGCATTTT.

The V gene is TRBV20-1, the J gene TRBJ2-1, with 9 bases fitting TRBD1. V lost 3 bases and J lost 6; bases outside the gene matches: 3. Germline CDR1 DFQATT, CDR2 SNEGSKA (reference sequence). The CDR3 length is 13 residues. The CDR3 region has the DNA TGCAGTGCTAGTCGGACAGGGGCCAATGAGCAGTTCTTC. Encoded protein: CSASRTGANEQFF.

The CDR3 is CSVGTSRLNEQFF. CDR3 nucleotides: TGCAGCGTTGGGACTAGCAGACTCAATGAGCAGTTCTTC. The genes are TRBV29-1 and TRBJ2-1, with 8 bases aligning to TRBD2. The CDR3 sequence is 13 residues long. Germline trimming cut 4 bases from V and 6 bases from J; bases unmatched to any gene: 5. Germline V gene sequence: CDR1 SQVTM, CDR2 ANQGSEA.

The chain recombines TRBV6-4 with TRBJ1-2, with TRBD1 identical over 8 bases. Germline V gene data show CDR1 as MRHNA and CDR2 as SNTAGT. CDR3 size: 13 residues. Germline trimming cut 5 bases from V and 8 bases from J; bases unmatched to any gene: 7. The CDR3 DNA reads TGTGCCAGCAGTTCGGACAGGGCAGGAGGCTACACCTTC. Protein: CASSSDRAGGYTF.

The rearrangement uses TRBV2 and TRBJ2-1; TRBD1 is a possible D gene (6 bases). The CDR3 consists of 16 residues. CDR1 is SNHLY and CDR2 is FYNNEI in the germline V gene. V gave up 3 bases and J gave up 0 bases, with 12 bases separating them. The CDR3 nucleotides read TGTGCCAGCAGTGATAGGCAGGGGAGCTCCTACAATGAGCAGTTCTTC. Translation gives CASSDRQGSSYNEQFF.

V is TRBV11-2 and J is TRBJ2-5; 11 positions match TRBD2. The germline CDR1 and CDR2 sequences are SGHAT and FQNNGV. The CDR3 covers 17 residues. The V and J ends lost 0 bases and 4 bases, in that order; junction bases with no gene match: 7. CDR3 sequence (DNA): TGTGCCAGCAGCTTAGAAACTAGCGGGAGTCCCATAGAGACCCAGTACTTC. Protein sequence: CASSLETSGSPIETQYF.

This sequence joins TRBV6-2 or TRBV6-3 and TRBJ2-1, with no clear D. Trimming stripped 6 bases from V and 1 base from J, with 31 bases between. CDR1 MNHEY and CDR2 SVGEGT come from the germline V gene. This CDR3 has 21 amino acids. The CDR3 spells CASSILTEFWVRVDSYNEQFF. The CDR3 coding sequence is TGTGCCAGCAGCATATTAACGGAGTTTTGGGTACGGGTTGATTCCTACAATGAGCAGTTCTTC.